This T cell receptor beta chain was observed in a study of blood T cell repertoires in COVID-19. Background on the study: Acute and convalescent COVID-19 samples came from the United States, Italy and Spain.

Germline CDR1 is LNHDA and CDR2 is SQIVND (reference sequence). This CDR3 has 17 residues. With V trimmed by 7 bases and J by 6 bases, 19 bases remained unmatched. Only in-frame clones appear in the TCRdb table, and some are missing; sequencing was by immunoSEQ multiplex PCR. Of about 220,000 clones in the sample, 70% to 90% were seen once. The sequencing sample was made of PBMCs or T cells enriched from blood (not recorded which). The gene calls are TRBV19 and TRBJ1-2, with TRBD1 matching 8 bases. This sequence originates from a woman in her forties with acute COVID-19. Written as DNA, the CDR3 is TGTGCCAGTAATCAGGGGACAGGACCGGCCAGTACCGATGGCTACACCTTC. This encodes CASNQGTGPASTDGYTF.